A single sample gave rise to the 29 T cell receptor beta chains below, sequenced in a study of response to subunit inactivated influenza vaccine. Each CDR3 protein is one row after TCRdb ran MiXCR on the RT-PCR reads. The table shows hundreds of thousands of distinct CDR3 sequences, with about 14% occurring only once. Sequencing used PBMCs from blood, obtained 14 to 15 days before vaccination. These receptors were collected from a man between 50 and 59 years old who received an inactivated influenza vaccine.

This clonotype has more than one count but fewer than ten. The rearrangement uses TRBV15 and TRBJ1-1, with D possibly matching TRBD1 (5 bases). This CDR3 contains 15 residues. CDR1 is LNHNV, CDR2 YYDKDF, per germline (reference sequence). Trimming removed 0 bases at V and 1 base at J, with 9 bases between. The DNA for the CDR3 is TGTGCCACCAGCAGAGATACACAGGAGAACACTGAAGCTTTCTTT. Translating it yields CATSRDTQENTEAFF.

This clonotype came up many times. The chain is built from TRBV7-9 and TRBJ2-1, with TRBD2 identical over 14 bases. Germline V gene lookup returns CDR1 SEHNR and CDR2 FQNEAQ (reference sequence). The CDR3 loop spans 17 amino acids. Unmatched junction bases numbered 9, after V lost 4 bases and J lost 7 bases. The chain's CDR3 is CASSSLGLAGVRNEQFF. In DNA form, the CDR3 reads TGTGCCAGCAGCTCGCTGGGACTAGCGGGGGTGCGTAATGAGCAGTTCTTC.

The gene calls are TRBV9 and TRBJ2-2, with D possibly TRBD1 on 5 matching bases. The V gene lost 3 bases and the J gene lost 2 bases, with 11 bases spanning the gap. CDR3 length: 15 residues. Germline V gene sequence: CDR1 SGDLS, CDR2 YYNGEE. The CDR3 here is CASSASTVNTGELFF. CDR3 in DNA: TGTGCCAGCAGCGCTTCGACAGTAAACACCGGGGAGCTGTTTTTT.

The chain has TRBV12-3 or TRBV12-4 and TRBJ1-2; 7 nucleotides align to TRBD1. CDR3 length: 12 amino acids. After removal of 8 bases from V and 7 bases from J, the junction contained 7 bases not matched to a gene. This CDR3 reads CASSDRVFGYTF. The DNA for the CDR3 is TGTGCCAGCTCTGACAGGGTATTTGGCTACACCTTC.

This clonotype was seen a handful of times. The chain recombines TRBV21-1 with TRBJ1-5; the table's TRBD1 call for D was not verified on the DNA. TRBV21-1 constitutes a pseudogene. The CDR3 totals 16 residues. CDR3 DNA sequence: TGTGCCAGCAGCATGGGGACAGGGGGCTCGCAACAGCCCCAGCATTTT. Its translation: CASSMGTGGSQQPQHF.

This clonotype has just a few counts. The rearrangement joins TRBV12-5 to TRBJ1-1, with 7 bases lining up with TRBD1. Germline CDR1 and CDR2: LGHNT and FRNRAP. This CDR3 has 14 residues. J lost 5 bases, V lost 6 bases, and 9 bases had no gene match. CDR3 bases: TGTGCTAGTGGCTCCGGGACAGTTTTTACTGAAGCTTTCTTT. Translation: CASGSGTVFTEAFF.

There are a few counts of this clonotype. This chain connects TRBV28 to TRBJ2-7; D possibly corresponds to TRBD2 (6 bases). The CDR3 loop spans 15 amino acids. V was shortened by 5 bases and J by 3 bases, with 17 bases between the two germline ends. Germline V gives CDR1 MDHEN, CDR2 SYDVKM. The CDR3 reads CASSRPGREIYEQYF. CDR3 DNA: TGTGCCAGCAGTCGTCCGGGACGGGAGATCTACGAGCAGTACTTC. The variable domain in full, with the rest retrieved from reference TRBV28 and TRBJ2-7, is DVKVTQSSRYLVKRTGEKVFLECVQDMDHENMFWYRQDPGLGLRLIYFSYDVKMKEKGDIPEGYSVSREKKERFSLILESASTNQTSMYLCASSRPGREIYEQYFGPGTRLTVT.

This clonotype was found a few times. This chain connects TRBV10-3 to TRBJ2-3, with 8 bases lining up with TRBD1. CDR1 is ENHRY, CDR2 SYGVKD, per germline. The CDR3 runs 15 residues. Trimming cost V 5 bases and J 2 bases; bases outside gene matches: 6. As DNA, the CDR3 is TGTGCCATCAGTCGACAGGGGCCTCCCACAGATACGCAGTATTTT. Translation gives CAISRQGPPTDTQYF.

The gene calls are TRBV2 and TRBJ2-3; the D is unclear. V lost 6 bases and J 5 bases, leaving 12 bases between the germline ends. The V gene's germline CDR1 is SNHLY and CDR2 FYNNEI. The CDR3 is 13 amino acids. The CDR3 reads CASRGSHLDTQYF. CDR3 sequence (DNA): TGTGCCAGCAGGGGTAGCCACTTAGATACGCAGTATTTT.

The chain combines TRBV4-2 with TRBJ1-6, with 8 bases lining up with TRBD1. CDR1 is LGHNA and CDR2 is YNFKEQ in the germline V gene. J lost 10 bases, V lost 0 bases, and 5 bases had no gene match. This CDR3 comprises 15 residues. CDR3: CASSQEWDRRSPLHF. For the CDR3, the DNA is TGTGCCAGCAGCCAAGAGTGGGACAGGCGCTCACCCCTCCACTTT.

The chain carries TRBV18 and TRBJ2-3, with D perhaps matching TRBD1 (5 bases). Looked up from germline, CDR1 is KGHSH and CDR2 is LQKENI. The CDR3 totals 14 residues. V dropped 3 bases and J dropped 4 bases, with 11 bases sitting between them. As DNA, the CDR3 is TGTGCCAGCTCACCCTCGCCCAGGGCAGATACGCAGTATTTT. It is translated as CASSPSPRADTQYF.

This clonotype was detected many times. V usage is TRBV7-9 and J usage is TRBJ2-3, with 12 positions matching TRBD2. V lost 6 bases to trimming and J lost 6 bases; unmatched junction nucleotides: 4. Germline CDR1 and CDR2: SEHNR and FQNEAQ (reference sequence). This CDR3 is built from 14 residues. The CDR3 loop is CASRGGTSGDTQYF. CDR3 DNA sequence: TGTGCCAGCAGAGGAGGGACTAGCGGGGATACGCAGTATTTT.

The chain employs TRBV12-3 or TRBV12-4 and TRBJ1-2; D not resolved. CDR3 size: 12 residues. Trimming stripped 3 bases from V and 6 bases from J, with 8 bases between. Here the CDR3 DNA reads TGTGCCAGCAGTTTCACATCCCATGGCTACACCTTC. The encoded protein is CASSFTSHGYTF.

This clonotype was seen a handful of times. The genes are TRBV25-1 and TRBJ2-5, with a tentative D call TRBD2 (6 bases). The CDR3 has 15 residues. The germline CDR1 and CDR2 sequences are MGHDK and SYGVNS. V was trimmed by 5 bases and J by 2 bases, leaving 15 bases between them. This CDR3 reads CASSPKMGLQETQYF. The CDR3 DNA follows: TGTGCCAGCAGTCCTAAGATGGGACTTCAAGAGACCCAGTACTTC.

This chain uses TRBV12-3 or TRBV12-4 with TRBJ2-1; 11 bases are a match to TRBD2. The CDR3 loop spans 15 amino acids. The junction had 3 bases not matched to a gene; V was cut back by 6 bases and J by 2 bases. CDR3 region: CASRRLAGTYNEQFF. Written as DNA, the CDR3 is TGTGCCAGCAGACGACTAGCGGGGACCTACAATGAGCAGTTCTTC.

This clonotype was seen only a few times. This chain uses TRBV20-1 with TRBJ1-1; 10 nucleotides match TRBD1. The germline gives CDR1 DFQATT, CDR2 SNEGSKA (reference sequence). The CDR3 is 16 residues long. J lost 0 bases, V lost 0 bases, and 4 bases had no gene match. The CDR3 is CSARDPDRGLNTEAFF. Here the CDR3 DNA reads TGCAGTGCTAGAGATCCGGACAGGGGGTTGAACACTGAAGCTTTCTTT.

CDR3 loop: CASRLGPGGSPLHF. The DNA of the CDR3 is TGTGCCAGCAGGTTGGGGCCAGGGGGCTCACCCCTCCACTTT. The chain employs TRBV12-3 or TRBV12-4 and TRBJ1-6; 8 bases fit TRBD1. With V trimmed by 6 bases and J by 10 bases, 8 bases remained unmatched. This CDR3 has 14 amino acids.

This clonotype was recorded a few times. The chain combines TRBV7-2 with TRBJ1-1; tentatively, D is TRBD1 (5 bases). Germline loops: CDR1 SGHTA, CDR2 FQGNSA. Trimming removed 4 bases from V and 1 base from J, with 10 bases in between. CDR3 size: 14 residues. CDR3 protein: CASSYGGGNTEAFF. The CDR3 DNA follows: TGTGCCAGCAGCTACGGGGGAGGGAACACTGAAGCTTTCTTT. Based on the CDR3 plus reference TRBV7-2 and TRBJ1-1, the full variable domain is GAGVSQSPSNKVTEKGKDVELRCDPISGHTALYWYRQSLGQGLEFLIYFQGNSAPDKSGLPSDRFSAERTGGSVSTLTIQRTQQEDSAVYLCASSYGGGNTEAFFGQGTRLTVV.

This clonotype showed up just once. The chain carries TRBV30 and TRBJ2-5; possibly TRBD2 for D (5 bases). Per the germline V gene, CDR1 is GTSNPN and CDR2 is SVGIG (reference sequence). CDR3 length equals 15 residues. Deletions cut 0 bases from V and 2 bases from J, with 13 bases between. This CDR3 reads CAWSVLSAAQETQYF. As DNA, the CDR3 is TGTGCCTGGAGTGTACTTTCAGCGGCACAAGAGACCCAGTACTTC.

The chain combines TRBV18 with TRBJ2-7; maybe TRBD2 (6 bases). The V and J ends lost 3 bases and 4 bases respectively, with 13 bases between them. From germline, CDR1 is KGHSH and CDR2 LQKENI. The length of the CDR3 is 14 residues. CDR3 amino acids: CASSPLAGLYEQYF. The CDR3 DNA is TGTGCCAGCTCACCCCTGGCGGGGCTTTACGAGCAGTACTTC.

The V gene is TRBV11-2, the J gene TRBJ1-1; D is perhaps TRBD1 (5 bases). The germline CDR1 and CDR2 sequences are SGHAT and FQNNGV. Trimming removed 8 bases at V and 1 base at J, with 17 bases between. The CDR3 has 15 residues. CDR3 DNA sequence: TGTGCCAGCGTACCTTCGGGGCTACCGAACACTGAAGCTTTCTTT. It specifies CASVPSGLPNTEAFF.

This clonotype was detected many times. V gene TRBV12-3 or TRBV12-4 combines with J gene TRBJ2-1, with 9 bases lining up with TRBD1. Trimming removed 4 bases from V and 8 bases from J; junction bases left unmatched: 12. The CDR3 contains 16 residues. The CDR3 bases are TGTGCCAGCAGTTACAACCCGGGACAGGGTAGCGATGAGCAGTTCTTC. This codes for CASSYNPGQGSDEQFF.

This clonotype was seen repeatedly, ten times or more. The rearrangement joins TRBV7-2 to TRBJ1-1; TRBD1 matches at 8 bases. The CDR3 length is 13 residues. Germline assignment: CDR1 SGHTA and CDR2 FQGNSA. The V segment lost 4 bases and the J segment 3 bases; nucleotides outside the gene matches: 1. CDR3 DNA sequence: TGTGCCAGCAGCTCGGACAGGGACACTGAAGCTTTCTTT. Translated, it gives CASSSDRDTEAFF.

This clonotype was seen many times. V gene TRBV7-2 combines with J gene TRBJ2-4, with TRBD1 as a possible D gene (6 bases). The CDR3 is 17 residues long. Germline CDR1 reads SGHTA; CDR2 reads FQGNSA. The V and J ends lost 4 bases and 0 bases respectively, with 16 bases between them. The CDR3 region has the DNA TGTGCCAGCAGCTCCTTTAGGACAGTACTAGCCAAAAACATTCAGTACTTC. This codes for CASSSFRTVLAKNIQYF.

This clonotype was seen repeatedly, ten times or more. The rearrangement links TRBV29-1 to TRBJ2-7; 8 positions match TRBD2. The trim removed 4 bases at V and 2 bases at J, leaving 4 bases unmatched. CDR1 is SQVTM, CDR2 ANQGSEA, per germline. The CDR3 runs 13 residues. The CDR3 DNA reads TGCAGCGTTGTGCTCGGGAGGGCCTACGAGCAGTACTTC. This sequence encodes CSVVLGRAYEQYF.

This clonotype occurred a few times. The V call is TRBV10-3, the J call TRBJ2-5; no firm D call. The CDR3 runs to 13 residues. Germline-derived CDR1 and CDR2 are ENHRY and SYGVKD. The V end lost 3 bases, the J end lost 5 bases, and 10 bases lay between the germline ends. In DNA, the CDR3 is TGTGCCATCAGTGATGGTGGGCGGGAGACCCAGTACTTC. It translates to CAISDGGRETQYF.

The gene calls are TRBV5-1 and TRBJ1-1; D may be TRBD1 (5 bases). This CDR3 spans 15 amino acids. V lost 4 bases and J 1 base, leaving 14 bases between the germline ends. The germline V gene encodes CDR1 SGHRS and CDR2 YFSETQ. The CDR3 DNA sequence: TGCGCCAGCAGCCCGGAGGGCAGGGCGAACACTGAAGCTTTCTTT. It yields the protein CASSPEGRANTEAFF.

The rearrangement joins TRBV7-9 to TRBJ2-7; 7 bases map to TRBD1. Germline loops: CDR1 SEHNR, CDR2 FQNEAQ (reference sequence). The ends lost 1 base at V and 5 bases at J; junction bases unmatched: 5. The CDR3 length is 14 residues. CDR3 amino acids: CASSLEDRRNEQYF. CDR3 in DNA: TGTGCCAGCAGCTTAGAGGACAGGCGAAACGAGCAGTACTTC.

This chain uses TRBV15 with TRBJ2-5, with TRBD1 matching 8 bases. The CDR3 totals 15 residues. With 1 base clipped from V and 2 bases from J, the junction kept 3 bases outside the gene matches. Per the germline V gene, CDR1 is LNHNV and CDR2 is YYDKDF (reference sequence). CDR3 in amino acids: CATSRGTGRQETQYF. In DNA form, the CDR3 reads TGTGCCACCAGCAGAGGGACAGGGCGACAAGAGACCCAGTACTTC.